The 32 T cell receptor beta chains below were found in one sample sequenced in a study of long-term antiretroviral therapy in people with HIV. A v3.0 immunoSEQ assay was performed at survey level. The method was immunoSEQ multiplex PCR; TCRdb's version includes in-frame clones alone and lacks a portion of them. The repertoire consists of roughly 45,000 clones, with roughly 80% occurring once and the leading ten covering under 3.5%. The sample consisted of unsorted PBMCs, taken 0.8 years after starting antiretroviral therapy. The source is a woman between 18 and 29 years old with HIV.

This clone was seen once. The chain recombines TRBV20-1 with TRBJ2-3; D not resolved. The CDR3 consists of 11 residues. V was shortened by 5 bases and J by 3 bases, with 6 bases between the two germline ends. Germline V gives CDR1 DFQATT, CDR2 SNEGSKA (reference sequence). For the CDR3, the DNA is TGCAGTGCTCGTAAGACAGATACGCAGTATTTT. Translated: CSARKTDTQYF.

This chain connects TRBV7-9 to TRBJ2-3; 8 bases line up with TRBD1. The CDR3 has 16 amino acids. Germline trimming cut 4 bases from V and 0 bases from J; bases unmatched to any gene: 6. Germline assignment: CDR1 SEHNR and CDR2 FQNEAQ (reference sequence). The CDR3 nucleotides read TGTGCCAGCAGCTCCCGGACAGGGCGGAGCACAGATACGCAGTATTTT. This encodes CASSSRTGRSTDTQYF.

The V gene is TRBV27, the J gene TRBJ2-7; D might be TRBD1 or TRBD2, each matching 6 bases. V shed 6 bases and J shed 4 bases, with 19 bases lying between them. The germline V gene has CDR1 MNHEY and CDR2 SMNVEV (reference sequence). The CDR3 has 15 amino acids. In nucleotides, the CDR3 is TGTGCCAGCAGAGCAAGGGGGGCGCAAAGGTACGAGCAGTACTTC. It codes for CASRARGAQRYEQYF.

The V and J genes are TRBV19 and TRBJ2-7, with 8 bases that match TRBD1. V gave up 6 bases and J gave up 3 bases; unmatched junction bases: 10. The germline CDR1 and CDR2 sequences are LNHDA and SQIVND (reference sequence). The CDR3 extends over 15 amino acids. The CDR3: CASSQGAFSRYEQYF. The CDR3 DNA follows: TGTGCCAGTAGCCAGGGGGCATTCTCACGCTACGAGCAGTACTTC. The variable domain in full, completed from reference TRBV19 and TRBJ2-7, reads DGGITQSPKYLFRKEGQNVTLSCEQNLNHDAMYWYRQDPGQGLRLIYYSQIVNDFQKGDIAEGYSVSREKKESFPLTVTSAQKNPTAFYLCASSQGAFSRYEQYFGPGTRLTVT.

This clone has only one observation. A junction boundary mismatches the germline segment, possibly from a read error. The chain recombines TRBV6-6 with TRBJ2-3; the match to TRBD2 covers 9 bases. Germline CDR1 is MNHNY and CDR2 is SVGAGI (reference sequence). This CDR3 contains 16 residues. The CDR3 nucleotides are TGTGCCAGCAGTTACGAGATCGGGACTAGCATAGATACGCAGTATTTT. Translating gives CASSYEIGTSIDTQYF.

This rearrangement joins TRBV28 to TRBJ2-2; D possibly matches TRBD1 or TRBD2 (5 bases each). The germline CDR1 and CDR2 sequences are MDHEN and SYDVKM. The CDR3 has 13 residues. The V end lost 1 base, the J end lost 7 bases, and 7 bases lay between the germline ends. The CDR3 bases are TGTGCCAGCAGTTTATCAGGGAGCGGGGAGCTGTTTTTT. It translates to CASSLSGSGELFF.

The V call is TRBV7-9, the J call TRBJ1-5; 7 positions match TRBD1. This CDR3 has 17 residues. With V trimmed by 4 bases and J by 7 bases, 16 bases remained unmatched. Germline-derived CDR1 and CDR2 are SEHNR and FQNEAQ (reference sequence). The DNA of the CDR3 is TGTGCCAGCAGCTCCGGGACAGAATGGGTCGCGGGACAGCCCCAGCATTTT. Translation: CASSSGTEWVAGQPQHF.

The chain uses TRBV10-3 and TRBJ1-5; a possible D gene is TRBD1 (5 bases). The CDR3 is made up of 17 amino acids. The ends were cut back, 2 bases at V and 0 bases at J, with 14 bases in the middle. Germline V gives CDR1 ENHRY, CDR2 SYGVKD. CDR3 coding DNA: TGTGCCATCAGTGAGGGTGGTTGGACACATAGCAATCAGCCCCAGCATTTT. It codes for CAISEGGWTHSNQPQHF.

The chain joins TRBV6-4 to TRBJ1-1; 7 nucleotides align to TRBD1. V dropped 3 bases and J dropped 1; count of bases not matched to a gene: 11. The germline V gene encodes CDR1 MRHNA and CDR2 SNTAGT. CDR3 length: 17 amino acids. The CDR3 protein is CASSEPQDRPQNTEAFF. The CDR3 region has the DNA TGTGCCAGCAGTGAGCCCCAGGACAGGCCACAGAACACTGAAGCTTTCTTT.

The chain carries TRBV29-1 and TRBJ2-5, with 9 bases aligning to TRBD1. The DNA end lines up better with TRBJ2-7; the J call may be wrong. Germline V gene sequence: CDR1 SQVTM, CDR2 ANQGSEA. The CDR3 runs 15 residues. As DNA, the CDR3 is TGCAGCGTTGAAGACGCCGGGACAGGGCTCTACGAGCAGTACTTC. Its translation is CSVEDAGTGLYEQYF.

The chain uses TRBV28 and TRBJ2-1; 8 nucleotides match TRBD1. Germline V gene sequence: CDR1 MDHEN, CDR2 SYDVKM. The CDR3 consists of 14 residues. Germline trimming cut 7 bases from V and 9 bases from J; bases unmatched to any gene: 11. The CDR3 coding sequence is TGTGCCAGCAACCGGGGACAGGTGTTAGGTGAGCAGTTCTTC. Translated, it gives CASNRGQVLGEQFF.

The gene calls are TRBV7-3 and TRBJ1-4; 7 positions match TRBD1. Germline CDR1 SGHTA, CDR2 FQGTGA. The CDR3 is 15 amino acids. The V segment lost 4 bases and the J segment 7 bases; nucleotides outside the gene matches: 9. The CDR3 sequence is CASSSTGERFEKLFF. The CDR3 DNA reads as TGTGCCAGCAGCTCTACAGGGGAGAGGTTTGAAAAACTGTTTTTT.

About this clone: Other DNA variants within this sample encode the same CDR3. V and J are TRBV5-1 and TRBJ2-3; D perhaps matches TRBD2 (5 bases). The CDR3 has 15 amino acids. The germline V gene encodes CDR1 SGHRS and CDR2 YFSETQ. V was cut by 4 bases and J by 0 bases, with 12 bases left in between. In DNA form, the CDR3 reads TGCGCCAGCAGCCTTGAGCGGTCTAGCACAGATACGCAGTATTTT. Protein: CASSLERSSTDTQYF.

The V and J genes are TRBV29-1 and TRBJ1-2; D unclear. V was pared by 4 bases and J by 3 bases, with 6 bases between. This CDR3 comprises 11 residues. Germline V gene sequence: CDR1 SQVTM, CDR2 ANQGSEA. CDR3 coding DNA: TGCAGCGTTGGGGCAGACTATGGCTACACCTTC. Translating gives CSVGADYGYTF.

This rearrangement joins TRBV5-3 to TRBJ2-5; TRBD2 matches 10 bases. TRBV5-3 is an ORF; its function is uncertain. The CDR3 spans 16 residues. J gave up 2 bases and V 1 base, and 5 bases lay outside the gene matches. The CDR3 DNA is TGTGCCAGAAGCTTGAGGACTAGCGGATCACAAGAGACCCAGTACTTC. It codes for CARSLRTSGSQETQYF.

The rearrangement joins TRBV11-2 to TRBJ1-1; 7 bases match TRBD1. The CDR3 has 16 residues. The junction had 9 bases not matched to a gene; V was cut back by 1 base and J by 4 bases. Germline V CDR1 and CDR2: SGHAT, FQNNGV. CDR3 residues: CASSLGSGGSGTEAFF. CDR3 bases: TGTGCCAGCAGCTTAGGTTCAGGGGGTAGCGGCACTGAAGCTTTCTTT.

The chain links TRBV9 to TRBJ1-6; D remains unclear. Looked up from germline, CDR1 is SGDLS and CDR2 is YYNGEE. Deletions cut 2 bases from V and 6 bases from J, with 9 bases between. The CDR3 contains 14 residues. The CDR3 spells CASSVGGPNSPLHF. CDR3 DNA sequence: TGTGCCAGCAGCGTCGGTGGGCCTAATTCACCCCTCCACTTT.

This clone was counted only a few times. This sequence joins TRBV2 and TRBJ1-5; tentatively, D is TRBD1 (5 bases). CDR1 and CDR2 from the germline V gene are SNHLY and FYNNEI. The CDR3 has 14 residues. V lost 2 bases and J 5 bases, leaving 10 bases between the germline ends. The DNA of the CDR3 is TGTGCCAGCAGTGAAAGGGGTTTCGATCAGCCCCAGCATTTT. As protein: CASSERGFDQPQHF.

In its sample, this clone was seen once. The chain joins TRBV7-8 to TRBJ1-1, with D uncertain. The V gene lost 2 bases and the J gene lost 4 bases, with 11 bases spanning the gap. The germline V gene encodes CDR1 SGHVS and CDR2 FQNEAQ. The CDR3 length is 14 residues. As DNA, the CDR3 is TGTGCCAGCAGCTTACGGTTTGAAACCACTGAAGCTTTCTTT. This translates into CASSLRFETTEAFF. Together with reference TRBV7-8 and TRBJ1-1, the CDR3 gives the full variable domain: GAGVSQSPRYKVAKRGQDVALRCDPISGHVSLFWYQQALGQGPEFLTYFQNEAQLDKSGLPSDRFFAERPEGSVSTLKIQRTQQEDSAVYLCASSLRFETTEAFFGQGTRLTVV.

The chain links TRBV6-5 to TRBJ2-3; no definite D call. V lost 5 bases and J lost 2, with 11 bases in between. The germline CDR1 and CDR2 sequences are MNHEY and SVGAGI. This CDR3 contains 14 residues. CDR3: CASSARVNTDTQYF. CDR3 nucleotide sequence: TGTGCCAGCAGTGCTAGGGTTAACACAGATACGCAGTATTTT.

This clone was seen a single time. The gene calls are TRBV27 and TRBJ2-1; no definite D call. CDR1 is MNHEY, CDR2 SMNVEV, per germline (reference sequence). This CDR3 spans 14 amino acids. Between the trimmed V and J ends, which lost 2 bases and 6 bases, there was a span of 11 bases. Here the CDR3 DNA reads TGTGCCAGCAGTTTAGTCGGCCGGATCAATGAGCAGTTCTTC. Protein product: CASSLVGRINEQFF.

The chain employs TRBV28 and TRBJ2-2; 10 nucleotides line up with TRBD1. Germline CDR1 reads MDHEN; CDR2 reads SYDVKM. The CDR3 has 14 residues. J lost 4 bases, V lost 8 bases, and 4 bases had no gene match. The CDR3 DNA is TGTGCCAGCCGGGGACAGGGGCCCACCGGGGAGCTGTTTTTT. Encoded protein: CASRGQGPTGELFF. The full variable domain, its missing parts supplied by reference TRBV28 and TRBJ2-2, is DVKVTQSSRYLVKRTGEKVFLECVQDMDHENMFWYRQDPGLGLRLIYFSYDVKMKEKGDIPEGYSVSREKKERFSLILESASTNQTSMYLCASRGQGPTGELFFGEGSRLTVL.

The chain uses TRBV2 and TRBJ2-4, with D unresolved. V lost 3 bases to trimming and J lost 2 bases, with 11 bases between them. CDR1 is SNHLY and CDR2 is FYNNEI in the germline V gene. The CDR3 consists of 15 residues. The CDR3 spells CASSDLARPKNIQYF. As DNA, the CDR3 is TGTGCCAGCAGTGATCTGGCGAGGCCCAAAAACATTCAGTACTTC.

The chain is built from TRBV19 and TRBJ2-7; 8 bases fit TRBD1. The germline gives CDR1 LNHDA, CDR2 SQIVND (reference sequence). The CDR3 totals 14 residues. V gave up 8 bases and J gave up 3 bases; unmatched junction bases: 9. CDR3 amino acids: CASAGQVGGYEQYF. The CDR3 DNA sequence: TGTGCCAGTGCGGGACAGGTTGGGGGCTACGAGCAGTACTTC. Complete variable domain (other parts from reference TRBV19 and TRBJ2-7): DGGITQSPKYLFRKEGQNVTLSCEQNLNHDAMYWYRQDPGQGLRLIYYSQIVNDFQKGDIAEGYSVSREKKESFPLTVTSAQKNPTAFYLCASAGQVGGYEQYFGPGTRLTVT.

J is TRBJ2-5 and V is TRBV9; D perhaps matches TRBD2 (6 bases). V was pared by 0 bases and J by 3 bases, with 9 bases between. This CDR3 region has 14 residues. Germline-derived CDR1 and CDR2 are SGDLS and YYNGEE. CDR3 amino acids: CASSVGDSKETQYF. CDR3 sequence (DNA): TGTGCCAGCAGCGTAGGGGACTCGAAAGAGACCCAGTACTTC.

The chain recombines TRBV5-1 with TRBJ1-2, with D uncertain. Per the germline V gene, CDR1 is SGHRS and CDR2 is YFSETQ. Between the trimmed V and J ends, which lost 0 bases and 7 bases, there was a span of 13 bases. This CDR3 contains 14 residues. The CDR3 DNA reads as TGCGCCAGCAGCTTGGCCCTAAGTGTCACTGGCTACACCTTC. Encoded protein: CASSLALSVTGYTF.

V and J are TRBV28 and TRBJ2-1, with D perhaps TRBD2 (6 bases). CDR1 is MDHEN, CDR2 SYDVKM, per germline. The CDR3 covers 14 residues. Trimming took 10 bases from V and 6 from J, leaving 19 bases between them. The DNA for the CDR3 is TGTGCCACCTGCGGGGAAAAGGTCTCCAATGAGCAGTTCTTC. Amino acids: CATCGEKVSNEQFF.

The chain links TRBV7-2 to TRBJ2-7; TRBD2 matches 13 bases. The CDR3 length is 17 residues. Germline CDR1 and CDR2: SGHTA and FQGNSA. J was trimmed by 0 bases and V by 5 bases; bases with no gene match: 7. CDR3 bases: TGTGCCAGCAGCGTGGGACTAGCGGGACTACTCTCCTACGAGCAGTACTTC. This translates into CASSVGLAGLLSYEQYF.

The V gene is TRBV18, the J gene TRBJ2-3; the D gene is possibly TRBD1 (6 bases). CDR1 KGHSH and CDR2 LQKENI come from the germline V gene. V was trimmed by 3 bases and J by 7 bases, leaving 17 bases between them. The CDR3 contains 15 residues. Here the CDR3 reads CASSPTSDSSNTQYF. The CDR3 nucleotides read TGTGCCAGCTCACCCACTTCGGACAGCTCAAATACGCAGTATTTT.

This clone was seen more than once but under ten times. This chain's CDR3 is CASSQSRENYGYTF. In DNA form, the CDR3 reads TGCGCCAGCAGCCAAAGTAGGGAGAACTATGGCTACACCTTC. The chain has TRBV4-3 and TRBJ1-2; D is unclear. Germline lookup yields CDR1 LGHNA and CDR2 YSLEER. CDR3 length: 14 residues. Between the trimmed V and J ends, which lost 2 bases and 2 bases, there was a span of 9 bases.

The rearrangement links TRBV18 to TRBJ2-4; D may match TRBD1 or TRBD2 (6 bases each). CDR1 and CDR2 (germline): KGHSH, LQKENI. The length of the CDR3 is 13 residues. V was trimmed by 2 bases and J by 10 bases, leaving 12 bases between them. CDR3 in amino acids: CASSPSGAVIQYF. The CDR3 nucleotides read TGTGCCAGCTCACCATCGGGGGCAGTGATTCAGTACTTC.

The rearrangement uses TRBV10-1 and TRBJ2-1; 8 bases agree with TRBD2. The length of the CDR3 is 18 residues. Unmatched junction bases numbered 18, after V lost 4 bases and J lost 7 bases. CDR1 is WNHNN, CDR2 SYGVQD, per germline (reference sequence). CDR3 nucleotides: TGCGCCAGCAGTGGCGCATTAGCGGGAAGGGGGGGCCGGAATGAGCAGTTCTTC. Translation gives CASSGALAGRGGRNEQFF.